This TCR beta chain derives from a study of blood T cell repertoires in COVID-19. Study-level information: Acute and convalescent COVID-19 specimens originated in the United States, Italy and Spain. T cells, B-cell-depleted T cells, or PBMCs supplied cDNA or gDNA.

Data came from immunoSEQ multiplex PCR; TCRdb stores just in-frame clones and leaves some out. The table has 300,000 to 350,000 clones, about nine tenths seen once. Enrolment of Seattle patients took place during active infection, and they were followed longitudinally. This CDR3 comprises 12 residues. Germline V gives CDR1 SEHNR, CDR2 FQNEAQ (reference sequence). The V end lost 1 base, the J end lost 7 bases, and 8 bases lay between the germline ends. The TCR was taken from a woman younger than 45 with COVID-19, enrolled during active disease. Material for sequencing was peripheral blood. The gene calls are TRBV7-9 and TRBJ2-7; maybe TRBD2 (5 bases). Here the CDR3 reads CASSLVSGEQYF. The CDR3 bases are TGTGCCAGCAGCTTAGTCTCGGGGGAGCAGTACTTC.